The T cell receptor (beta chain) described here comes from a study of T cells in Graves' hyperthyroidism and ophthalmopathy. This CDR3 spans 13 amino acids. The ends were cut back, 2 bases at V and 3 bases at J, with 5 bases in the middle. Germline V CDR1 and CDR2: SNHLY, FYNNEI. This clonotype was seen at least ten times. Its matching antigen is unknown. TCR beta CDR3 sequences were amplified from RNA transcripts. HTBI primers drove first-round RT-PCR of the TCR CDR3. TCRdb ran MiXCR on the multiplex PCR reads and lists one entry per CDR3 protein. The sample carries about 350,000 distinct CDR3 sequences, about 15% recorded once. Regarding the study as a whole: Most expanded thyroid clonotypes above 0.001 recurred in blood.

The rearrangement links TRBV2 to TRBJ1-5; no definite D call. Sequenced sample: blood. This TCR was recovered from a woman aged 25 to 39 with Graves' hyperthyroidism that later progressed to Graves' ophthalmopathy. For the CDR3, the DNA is TGTGCCAGCAGTGAACAGCTCAATCAGCCCCAGCATTTT. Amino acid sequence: CASSEQLNQPQHF.